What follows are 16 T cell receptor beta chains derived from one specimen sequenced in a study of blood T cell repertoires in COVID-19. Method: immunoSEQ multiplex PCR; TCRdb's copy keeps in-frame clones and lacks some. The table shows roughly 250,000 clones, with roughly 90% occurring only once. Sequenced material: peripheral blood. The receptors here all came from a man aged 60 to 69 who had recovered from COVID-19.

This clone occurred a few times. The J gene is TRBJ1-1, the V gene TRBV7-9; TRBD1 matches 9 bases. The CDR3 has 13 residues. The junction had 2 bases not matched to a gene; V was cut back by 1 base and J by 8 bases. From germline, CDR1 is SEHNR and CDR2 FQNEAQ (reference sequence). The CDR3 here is CASSLEGTGEAFF. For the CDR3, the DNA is TGTGCCAGCAGCTTAGAGGGGACAGGGGAAGCTTTCTTT.

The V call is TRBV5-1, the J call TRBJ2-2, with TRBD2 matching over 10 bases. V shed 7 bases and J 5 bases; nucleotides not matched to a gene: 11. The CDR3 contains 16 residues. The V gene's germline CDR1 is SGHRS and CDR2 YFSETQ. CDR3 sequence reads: CASRTSGNGYTGELFF. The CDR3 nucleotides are TGCGCCAGCCGGACTAGCGGCAACGGTTATACCGGGGAGCTGTTTTTT.

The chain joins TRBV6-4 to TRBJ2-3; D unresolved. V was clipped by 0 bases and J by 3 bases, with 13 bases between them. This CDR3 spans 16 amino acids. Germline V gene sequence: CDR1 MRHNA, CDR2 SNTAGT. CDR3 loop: CASSDSPVVRTDTQYF. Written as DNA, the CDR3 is TGTGCCAGCAGTGACTCGCCGGTCGTACGGACAGATACGCAGTATTTT.

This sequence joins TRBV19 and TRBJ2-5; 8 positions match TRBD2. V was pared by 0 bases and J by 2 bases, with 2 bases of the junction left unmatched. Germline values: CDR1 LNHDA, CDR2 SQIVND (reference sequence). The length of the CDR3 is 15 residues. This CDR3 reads CASSIDRLAQETQYF. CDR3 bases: TGTGCCAGTAGTATAGATCGACTAGCGCAAGAGACCCAGTACTTC.

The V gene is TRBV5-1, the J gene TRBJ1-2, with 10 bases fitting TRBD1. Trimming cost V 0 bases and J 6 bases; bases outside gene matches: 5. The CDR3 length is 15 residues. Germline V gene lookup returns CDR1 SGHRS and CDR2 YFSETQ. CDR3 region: CASSLEYGTGDGYTF. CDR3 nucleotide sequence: TGCGCCAGCAGCTTGGAATATGGGACAGGGGATGGCTACACCTTC.

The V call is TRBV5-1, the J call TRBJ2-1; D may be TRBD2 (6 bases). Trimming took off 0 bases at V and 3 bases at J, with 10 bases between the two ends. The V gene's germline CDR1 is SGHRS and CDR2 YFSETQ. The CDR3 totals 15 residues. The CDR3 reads CASSLAEGRYNEQFF. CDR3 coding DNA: TGCGCCAGCAGCTTGGCGGAGGGACGCTACAATGAGCAGTTCTTC.

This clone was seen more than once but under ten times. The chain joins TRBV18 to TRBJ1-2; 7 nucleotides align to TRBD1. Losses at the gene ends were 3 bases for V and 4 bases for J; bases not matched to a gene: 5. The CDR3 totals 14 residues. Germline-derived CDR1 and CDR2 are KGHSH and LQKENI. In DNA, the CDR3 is TGTGCCAGCTCACCGACAGGGTTTAGCTATGGCTACACCTTC. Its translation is CASSPTGFSYGYTF.

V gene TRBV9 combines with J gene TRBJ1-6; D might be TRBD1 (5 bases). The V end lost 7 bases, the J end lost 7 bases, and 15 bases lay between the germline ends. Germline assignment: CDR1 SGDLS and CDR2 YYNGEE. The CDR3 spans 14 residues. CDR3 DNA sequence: TGTGCCAGCGCACCCAGGGCTCCAAATTCACCCCTCCACTTT. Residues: CASAPRAPNSPLHF.

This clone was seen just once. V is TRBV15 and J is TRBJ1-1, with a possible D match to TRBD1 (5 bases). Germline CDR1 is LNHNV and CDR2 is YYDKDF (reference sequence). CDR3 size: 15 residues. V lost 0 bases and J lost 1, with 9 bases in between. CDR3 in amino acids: CATSREQAGNTEAFF. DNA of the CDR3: TGTGCCACCAGCAGAGAACAGGCTGGGAACACTGAAGCTTTCTTT. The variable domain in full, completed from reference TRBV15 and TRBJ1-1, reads DAMVIQNPRYQVTQFGKPVTLSCSQTLNHNVMYWYQQKSSQAPKLLFHYYDKDFNNEADTPDNFQSRRPNTSFCFLDIRSPGLGDTAMYLCATSREQAGNTEAFFGQGTRLTVV.

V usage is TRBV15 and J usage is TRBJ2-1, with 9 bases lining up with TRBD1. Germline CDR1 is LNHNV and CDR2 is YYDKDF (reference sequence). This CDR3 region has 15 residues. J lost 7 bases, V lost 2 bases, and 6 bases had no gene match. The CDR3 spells CATSRRDRVGNEQFF. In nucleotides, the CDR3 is TGTGCCACCAGCAGACGGGACAGGGTAGGTAATGAGCAGTTCTTC.

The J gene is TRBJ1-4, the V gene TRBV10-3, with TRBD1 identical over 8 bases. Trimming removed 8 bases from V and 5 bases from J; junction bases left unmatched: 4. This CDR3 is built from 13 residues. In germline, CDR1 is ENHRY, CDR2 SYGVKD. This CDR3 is CAISRQGNEKLFF. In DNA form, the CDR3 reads TGTGCCATCTCGAGACAGGGGAATGAAAAACTGTTTTTT.

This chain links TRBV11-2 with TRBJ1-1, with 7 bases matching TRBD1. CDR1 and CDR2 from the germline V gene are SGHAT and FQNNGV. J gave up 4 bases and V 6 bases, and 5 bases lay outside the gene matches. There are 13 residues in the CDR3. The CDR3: CASRPTGITEAFF. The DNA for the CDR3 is TGTGCCAGCAGACCGACAGGGATCACTGAAGCTTTCTTT.

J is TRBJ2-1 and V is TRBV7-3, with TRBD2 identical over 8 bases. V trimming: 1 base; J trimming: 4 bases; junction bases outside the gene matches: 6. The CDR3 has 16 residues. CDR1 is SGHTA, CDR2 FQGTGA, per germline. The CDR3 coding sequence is TGTGCCAGCAGCTTAATAGAGCGGGGGATATACAATGAGCAGTTCTTC. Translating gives CASSLIERGIYNEQFF.

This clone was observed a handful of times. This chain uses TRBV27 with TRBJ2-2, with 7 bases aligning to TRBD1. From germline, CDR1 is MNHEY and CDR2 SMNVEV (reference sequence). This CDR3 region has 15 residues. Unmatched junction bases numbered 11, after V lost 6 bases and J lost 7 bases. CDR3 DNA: TGTGCCAGCAGCGACAGGGCCCCTTCTGGCGGGGAGCTGTTTTTT. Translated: CASSDRAPSGGELFF.

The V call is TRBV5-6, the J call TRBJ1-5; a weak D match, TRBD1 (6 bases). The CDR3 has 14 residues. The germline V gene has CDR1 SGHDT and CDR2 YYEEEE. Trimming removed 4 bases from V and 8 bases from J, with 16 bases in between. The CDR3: CASSLGQNVKPQHF. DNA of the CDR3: TGTGCCAGCAGCCTAGGACAGAATGTCAAGCCCCAGCATTTT.

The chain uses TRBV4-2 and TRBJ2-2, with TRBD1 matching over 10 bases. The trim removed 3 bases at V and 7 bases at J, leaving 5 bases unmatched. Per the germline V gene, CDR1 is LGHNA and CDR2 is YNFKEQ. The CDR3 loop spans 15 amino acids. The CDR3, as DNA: TGTGCCAGCAGCCAGCTCGGACAGGGGGTCGGGGAGCTGTTTTTT. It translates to CASSQLGQGVGELFF.